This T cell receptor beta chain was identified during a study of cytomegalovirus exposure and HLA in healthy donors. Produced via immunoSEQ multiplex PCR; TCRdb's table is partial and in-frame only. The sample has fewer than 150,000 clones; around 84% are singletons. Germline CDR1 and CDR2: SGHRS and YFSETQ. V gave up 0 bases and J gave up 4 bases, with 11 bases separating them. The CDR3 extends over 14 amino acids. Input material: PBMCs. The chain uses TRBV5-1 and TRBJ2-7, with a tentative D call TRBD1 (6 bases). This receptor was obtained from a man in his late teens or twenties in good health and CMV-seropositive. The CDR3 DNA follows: TGCGCCAGCAGCTTGGACAGGGTGGGATACGAGCAGTACTTC. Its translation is CASSLDRVGYEQYF.